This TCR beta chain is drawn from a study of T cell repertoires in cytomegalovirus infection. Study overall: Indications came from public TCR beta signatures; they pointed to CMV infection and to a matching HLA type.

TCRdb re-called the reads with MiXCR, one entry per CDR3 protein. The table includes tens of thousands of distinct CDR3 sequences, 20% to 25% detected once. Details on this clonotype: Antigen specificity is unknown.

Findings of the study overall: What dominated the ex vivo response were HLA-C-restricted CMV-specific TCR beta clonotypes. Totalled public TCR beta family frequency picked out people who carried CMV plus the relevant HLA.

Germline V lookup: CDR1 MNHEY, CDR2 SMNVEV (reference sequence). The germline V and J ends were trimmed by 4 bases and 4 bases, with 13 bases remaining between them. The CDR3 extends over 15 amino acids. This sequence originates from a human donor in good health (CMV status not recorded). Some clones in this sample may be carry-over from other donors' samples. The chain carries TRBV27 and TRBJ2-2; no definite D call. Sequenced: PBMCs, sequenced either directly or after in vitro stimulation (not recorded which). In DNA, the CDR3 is TGTGCCAGCAGTTCTATAAATGTCGGCACCGGGGAGCTGTTTTTT. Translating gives CASSSINVGTGELFF.